These 15 T cell receptor beta chains share one sample of origin, sequenced in a study of CD4 and CD8 cells across lung adenocarcinoma regions. Using its own MiXCR run on the PCR reads, TCRdb lists one record per CDR3 protein. The sample shows some 11,000 distinct CDR3 sequences, less than 70% of them seen only once. The sequenced sample was CD4+ T cells from the center of a lung tumor. Source of these receptors: a male donor with lung adenocarcinoma. The CD4 and CD8 labels of this study may be unreliable.

In this sample, this clonotype is medium-sized (0.01 to 0.1%). The chain links TRBV7-3 to TRBJ2-2; D call uncertain. This CDR3 comprises 14 residues. Germline V gives CDR1 SGHTA, CDR2 FQGTGA. V lost 5 bases and J lost 6, with 13 bases in between. The CDR3 reads CASSPNRMAGELFF. Written as DNA, the CDR3 is TGTGCCAGCAGCCCTAATAGGATGGCCGGGGAGCTGTTTTTT.

The J gene is TRBJ2-7, the V gene TRBV6-5, with TRBD2 matching over 10 bases. Germline V gene lookup returns CDR1 MNHEY and CDR2 SVGAGI. The CDR3 runs to 14 residues. Trimming at V came to 4 bases and at J to 0 bases, leaving 0 bases not matched to a gene. CDR3 nucleotide sequence: TGTGCCAGCAGTTCTAGCGGGGGCTCCTACGAGCAGTACTTC. Residues: CASSSSGGSYEQYF.

This chain joins TRBV11-2 and TRBJ2-1, with D unclear. The germline V gene encodes CDR1 SGHAT and CDR2 FQNNGV. The ends were cut back, 1 base at V and 6 bases at J, with 19 bases in the middle. CDR3 length: 17 amino acids. The CDR3: CASSLALSPPTFNEQFF. CDR3 coding DNA: TGTGCCAGCAGCTTAGCCCTCAGTCCCCCTACGTTCAATGAGCAGTTCTTC.

This clonotype was observed a handful of times. The chain recombines TRBV24-1 with TRBJ2-3; 8 nucleotides line up with TRBD1. Germline V gene sequence: CDR1 KGHDR, CDR2 SFDVKD. Trimming took 5 bases from V and 6 from J; bases not matched to a gene: 9. CDR3 length equals 15 residues. CDR3 sequence (DNA): TGTGCCACCAGTGGGGCAGGGGGCATCACGGATACGCAGTATTTT. It encodes CATSGAGGITDTQYF.

The table lists this clonotype with a few counts. The chain couples TRBV10-3 to TRBJ2-1; 9 bases line up with TRBD2. This CDR3 is 14 amino acids long. Germline V gene sequence: CDR1 ENHRY, CDR2 SYGVKD. After removal of 5 bases from V and 13 bases from J, the junction contained 12 bases not matched to a gene. The CDR3 region has the DNA TGTGCCATCAGTAGGGGACTAGCCGAAAACATTCAGTTCTTC. Translation gives CAISRGLAENIQFF.

The gene calls are TRBV6-5 and TRBJ2-3; TRBD2 aligns across 8 bases. The CDR3 has 19 residues. The V gene's germline CDR1 is MNHEY and CDR2 SVGAGI. Trimming removed 4 bases from V and 9 bases from J; junction bases left unmatched: 24. In DNA form, the CDR3 reads TGTGCCAGCAGTTCCACCGGAGTATCGGGGGGGCGAGGCAAAAACACGCAGTATTTT. This gives the protein CASSSTGVSGGRGKNTQYF.

This clonotype rates as medium-sized. The chain combines TRBV6-1 with TRBJ2-2; 10 bases align to TRBD1. The CDR3 runs to 15 residues. The germline V gene has CDR1 MNHNS and CDR2 SASEGT. V gave up 3 bases and J gave up 3 bases; unmatched junction bases: 1. In DNA form, the CDR3 reads TGTGCCAGCAGTGAGGGACAGGGGTACACCGGGGAGCTGTTTTTT. Its protein is CASSEGQGYTGELFF.

This clonotype was observed a few times. The chain employs TRBV6-1 and TRBJ1-1; D is unresolved. The germline CDR1 and CDR2 sequences are MNHNS and SASEGT. This CDR3 spans 13 amino acids. V was clipped by 5 bases and J by 4 bases, with 11 bases between them. CDR3 in amino acids: CASSLRVGTEAFF. CDR3 DNA: TGTGCCAGCAGTCTTCGGGTGGGCACTGAAGCTTTCTTT.

The rearrangement uses TRBV6-1 and TRBJ1-1; the match to TRBD1 covers 8 bases. The CDR3 has 16 residues. Germline CDR1 is MNHNS and CDR2 is SASEGT. J gave up 1 base and V 7 bases, and 11 bases lay outside the gene matches. CDR3: CASNLQGGGGNTEAFF. The CDR3 DNA follows: TGTGCCAGCAATCTACAGGGGGGGGGGGGGAACACTGAAGCTTTCTTT.

As concerns this clonotype: Relative to the germline gene, one junction end is altered; a read error may explain this. This sequence joins TRBV6-1 and TRBJ2-2, with D maybe TRBD2 (5 bases). Germline V gene sequence: CDR1 MNHNS, CDR2 SASEGT. The CDR3 is made up of 15 amino acids. Here the CDR3 DNA reads TGTGCCAGCAGTCCCCAGGACGGGAACACAGAGGAGCAGTTTTTT. Translating gives CASSPQDGNTEEQFF.

Turning to this clonotype: A much larger clone sits a single nucleotide away, making a read error possible. V usage is TRBV20-1 and J usage is TRBJ2-1; D may correspond to TRBD1 or TRBD2 (5 bases each). The end of the DNA is better explained by TRBJ2-5, so the J call may be wrong. The CDR3 length is 14 residues. In germline, CDR1 is DFQATT, CDR2 SNEGSKA (reference sequence). The CDR3 DNA follows: TGCAGTGCTATAGTCTGGGGGTACCAAGGGACCCAGTACTTC. This translates into CSAIVWGYQGTQYF.

This clonotype came up a few times. The V call is TRBV27, the J call TRBJ2-1; 12 bases are shared with TRBD2. The DNA end favors TRBJ2-7, so the J call may be wrong. The CDR3 has 17 residues. Per the germline V gene, CDR1 is MNHEY and CDR2 is SMNVEV (reference sequence). CDR3 nucleotides: TGTGCCAGCACCCAAACTGGACTAGCGGGGAAAAGTTACGAGCAGTACTTC. Protein: CASTQTGLAGKSYEQYF.

The chain recombines TRBV6-1 with TRBJ2-5; TRBD1 matches at 10 bases. Judging by the DNA end, TRBJ2-7 fits better; the J call may be wrong. This CDR3 comprises 14 residues. Looked up from germline, CDR1 is MNHNS and CDR2 is SASEGT. The CDR3 loop reads CASSEGQGAYEQYF. The CDR3 DNA sequence: TGTGCCAGCAGTGAAGGACAGGGGGCATACGAGCAGTACTTC.

CDR3 amino acids: CASSPLTSGSMDTQYF. The CDR3 DNA is TGTGCCAGCAGCCCATTGACTAGCGGGAGTATGGATACGCAGTATTTT. V and J are TRBV7-2 and TRBJ2-3; 12 bases match TRBD2. Germline CDR1 and CDR2: SGHTA and FQGNSA. Trimming removed 5 bases from V and 6 bases from J; junction bases left unmatched: 9. The CDR3 contains 16 residues.

This clonotype has at least ten counts. The rearrangement joins TRBV7-9 to TRBJ2-7; no firm D call. The CDR3 extends over 16 amino acids. Trimming cost V 1 base and J 2 bases, with 15 bases left between them. Germline V gene data show CDR1 as SEHNR and CDR2 as FQNEAQ (reference sequence). As DNA, the CDR3 is TGTGCCAGCAGCTTAGGACCCGCAACGCCCACCTACGAGCAGTACTTC. Amino acids: CASSLGPATPTYEQYF.